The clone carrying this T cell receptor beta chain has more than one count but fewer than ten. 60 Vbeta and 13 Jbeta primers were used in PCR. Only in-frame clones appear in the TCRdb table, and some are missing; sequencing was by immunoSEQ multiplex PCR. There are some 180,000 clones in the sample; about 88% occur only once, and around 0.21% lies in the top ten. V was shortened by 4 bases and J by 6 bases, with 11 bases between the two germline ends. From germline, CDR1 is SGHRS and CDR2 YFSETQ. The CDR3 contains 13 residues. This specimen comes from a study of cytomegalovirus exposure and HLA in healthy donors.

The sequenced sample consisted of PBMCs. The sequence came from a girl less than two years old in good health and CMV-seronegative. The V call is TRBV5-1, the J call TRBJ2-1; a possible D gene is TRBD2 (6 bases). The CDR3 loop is CASSGGIGNEQFF. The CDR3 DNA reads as TGCGCCAGCAGCGGCGGGATTGGCAATGAGCAGTTCTTC.